The text below deals with one TCR beta chain. The V end was cut by 0 bases, the J end by 0 bases, with 9 bases between. CDR3 size: 15 residues. Germline CDR1 LGHNA, CDR2 YNFKEQ. These data are taken from a study of blood T cell repertoires in COVID-19. For the study at large: Sample material is recorded as cDNA or gDNA derived from T cells, B-cell-depleted T cells, or PBMCs.

The authors' processing: Nucleated cell number was recorded as an estimate derived from reference gene primer amplification. The protocol was immunoSEQ multiplex PCR, while the TCRdb copy is restricted to in-frame clones and leaves out a portion. V and J calls plus clone size are reproduced from that table; the DNA served to infer D and trimming. Altogether around 60,000 clones are present, roughly two thirds being singletons, with the ten largest covering 4.5% to 5%. The chain recombines TRBV4-2 with TRBJ2-7, with a possible D match to TRBD1 (5 bases). The sequencing sample was made of peripheral blood. This TCR was sampled from a woman between 65 and 79 years old with COVID-19, enrolled during active disease. The CDR3 spells CASSQDRGGSYEQYF. CDR3 bases: TGTGCCAGCAGCCAAGATAGGGGTGGCTCCTACGAGCAGTACTTC.